The present T cell receptor (beta chain) was sequenced within a study of early T cells in non-severe SARS-CoV-2 infection. TCRdb re-called the 5' RACE reads with MiXCR, one entry per CDR3 protein. This sample has some 64,000 distinct CDR3 sequences, with roughly 13% found just once. Germline CDR1 is MNHEY and CDR2 is SVGAGI. This CDR3 has 15 amino acids. The count of this clonotype is one. A single base separates this from a much larger clone, so it may be a read error. The receptor comes from an adult who was a healthcare worker with PCR-confirmed SARS-CoV-2 infection or an uninfected control (not recorded which). The sequenced material came from whole blood. V is TRBV6-5 and J is TRBJ2-1, with D uncertain. CDR3 sequence: CVSSPDRRNYNEQFF. In nucleotides, the CDR3 is TGTGTCAGCAGTCCTGATCGCAGGAACTACAATGAGCAGTTCTTC.